The entry below describes one TCR beta chain. This sample is part of a study of blood T cell repertoires in COVID-19. Sequenced by immunoSEQ multiplex PCR; TCRdb stores in-frame clones only, minus some. The sample holds 35,000 to 40,000 clones, 87% seen once. The source of this sequence is a human donor in a cohort sampled during active COVID-19. The specimen was peripheral blood.

The CDR3 sequence is CAWSGTSGIDEQFF. CDR3 sequence (DNA): TGTGCCTGGAGTGGGACTAGCGGGATCGATGAGCAGTTCTTC. The gene calls are TRBV30 and TRBJ2-1, with 12 positions matching TRBD2. Losses at the gene ends were 1 base for V and 8 bases for J; bases not matched to a gene: 3. Per germline, CDR1 GTSNPN and CDR2 SVGIG (reference sequence). This CDR3 region has 14 residues. Full variable domain (rest looked up from reference TRBV30 and TRBJ2-1): SQTIHQWPATLVQPVGSPLSLECTVEGTSNPNLYWYRQAAGRGLQLLFYSVGIGQISSEVPQNLSASRPQDRQFILSSKKLLLSDSGFYLCAWSGTSGIDEQFFGPGTRLTVL.